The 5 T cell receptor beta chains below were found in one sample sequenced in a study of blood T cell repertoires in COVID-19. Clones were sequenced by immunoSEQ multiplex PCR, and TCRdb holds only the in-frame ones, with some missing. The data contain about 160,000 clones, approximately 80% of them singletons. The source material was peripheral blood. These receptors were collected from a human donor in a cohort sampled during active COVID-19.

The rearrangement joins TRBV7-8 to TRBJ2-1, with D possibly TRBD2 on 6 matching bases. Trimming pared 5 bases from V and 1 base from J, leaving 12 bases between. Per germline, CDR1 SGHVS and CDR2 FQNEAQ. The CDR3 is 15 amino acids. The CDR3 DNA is TGTGCCAGCAGCCCGGGGCGGGGATCCTACAATGAGCAGTTCTTC. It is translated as CASSPGRGSYNEQFF.

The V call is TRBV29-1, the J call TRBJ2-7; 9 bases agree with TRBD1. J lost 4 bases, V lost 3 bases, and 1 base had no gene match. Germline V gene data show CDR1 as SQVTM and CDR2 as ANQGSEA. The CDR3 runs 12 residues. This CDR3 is CSVEDRGYEQYF. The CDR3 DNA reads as TGCAGCGTTGAGGACAGGGGTTACGAGCAGTACTTC.

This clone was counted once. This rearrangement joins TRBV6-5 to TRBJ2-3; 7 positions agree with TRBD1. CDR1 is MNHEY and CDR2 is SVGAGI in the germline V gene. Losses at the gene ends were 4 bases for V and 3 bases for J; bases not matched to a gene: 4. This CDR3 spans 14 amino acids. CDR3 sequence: CASSCDRETDTQYF. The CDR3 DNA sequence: TGTGCCAGCAGTTGCGACAGGGAGACAGATACGCAGTATTTT.

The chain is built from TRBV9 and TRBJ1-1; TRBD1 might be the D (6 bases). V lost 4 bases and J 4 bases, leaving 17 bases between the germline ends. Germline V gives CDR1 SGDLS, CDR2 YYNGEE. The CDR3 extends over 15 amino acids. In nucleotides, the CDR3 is TGTGCCAGCAGCATGGGACACGACGCTGGCACTGAAGCTTTCTTT. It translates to CASSMGHDAGTEAFF. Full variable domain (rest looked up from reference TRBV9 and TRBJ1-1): DSGVTQTPKHLITATGQRVTLRCSPRSGDLSVYWYQQSLDQGLQFLIQYYNGEERAKGNILERFSAQQFPDLHSELNLSSLELGDSALYFCASSMGHDAGTEAFFGQGTRLTVV.

CDR3 bases: TGTGCCAGCAGCCCAGGGGCGCTGAGCTCCTACGAGCAGTACTTC. It yields the protein CASSPGALSSYEQYF. The rearrangement links TRBV28 to TRBJ2-7, with a weak D call TRBD1 (6 bases). The germline gives CDR1 MDHEN, CDR2 SYDVKM. V dropped 6 bases and J dropped 0 bases, with 15 bases sitting between them. The CDR3 contains 15 residues. Together with reference TRBV28 and TRBJ2-7, the CDR3 gives the full variable domain: DVKVTQSSRYLVKRTGEKVFLECVQDMDHENMFWYRQDPGLGLRLIYFSYDVKMKEKGDIPEGYSVSREKKERFSLILESASTNQTSMYLCASSPGALSSYEQYFGPGTRLTVT.